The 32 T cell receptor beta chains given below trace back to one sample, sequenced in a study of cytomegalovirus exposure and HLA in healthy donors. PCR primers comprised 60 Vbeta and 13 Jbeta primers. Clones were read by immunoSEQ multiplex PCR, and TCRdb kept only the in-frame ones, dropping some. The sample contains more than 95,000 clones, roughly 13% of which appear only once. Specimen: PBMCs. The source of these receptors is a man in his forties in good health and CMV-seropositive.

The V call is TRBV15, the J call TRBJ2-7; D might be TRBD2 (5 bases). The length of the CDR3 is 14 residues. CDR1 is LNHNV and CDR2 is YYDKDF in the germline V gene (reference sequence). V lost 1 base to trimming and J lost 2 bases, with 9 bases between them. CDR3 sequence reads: CATSRGLFPYEQYF. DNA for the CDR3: TGTGCCACCAGCAGAGGACTATTTCCCTACGAGCAGTACTTC.

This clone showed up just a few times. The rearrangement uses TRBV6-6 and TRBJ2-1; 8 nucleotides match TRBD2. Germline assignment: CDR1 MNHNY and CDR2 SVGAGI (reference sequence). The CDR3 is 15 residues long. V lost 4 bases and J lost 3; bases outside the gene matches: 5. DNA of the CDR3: TGTGCCAGCAGTTCCGGGACTAGAAGCTACAATGAGCAGTTCTTC. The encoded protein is CASSSGTRSYNEQFF.

The CDR3 DNA sequence: TGTGCCAGCAGCTTAGGAGTGAGCTCCTACAATGAGCAGTTCTTC. Its translation: CASSLGVSSYNEQFF. This rearrangement joins TRBV7-3 to TRBJ2-1; D remains unclear. This CDR3 comprises 15 residues. The V end lost 2 bases, the J end lost 0 bases, and 8 bases lay between the germline ends. Germline lookup yields CDR1 SGHTA and CDR2 FQGTGA.

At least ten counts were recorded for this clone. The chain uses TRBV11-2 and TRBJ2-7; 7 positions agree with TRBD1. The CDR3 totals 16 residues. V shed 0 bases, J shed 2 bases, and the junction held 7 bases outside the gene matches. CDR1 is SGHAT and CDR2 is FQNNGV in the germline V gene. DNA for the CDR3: TGTGCCAGCAGCTTAGAAGTGGGACAGACCGCCTACGAGCAGTACTTC. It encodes CASSLEVGQTAYEQYF.

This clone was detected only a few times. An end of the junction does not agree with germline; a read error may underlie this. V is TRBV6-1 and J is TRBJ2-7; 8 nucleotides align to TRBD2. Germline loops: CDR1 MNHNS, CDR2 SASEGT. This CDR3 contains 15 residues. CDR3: CASREERERPYEQYF. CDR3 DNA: TGTGCCAGCAGGGAAGAGCGGGAGAGACCCTACGAGCAGTACTTC.

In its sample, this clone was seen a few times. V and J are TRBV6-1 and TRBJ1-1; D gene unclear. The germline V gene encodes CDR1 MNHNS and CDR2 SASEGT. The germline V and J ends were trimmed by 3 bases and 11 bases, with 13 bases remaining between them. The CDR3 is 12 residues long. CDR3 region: CASSDPNREAFF. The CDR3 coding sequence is TGTGCCAGCAGTGACCCGAACCGGGAGGCTTTCTTT.

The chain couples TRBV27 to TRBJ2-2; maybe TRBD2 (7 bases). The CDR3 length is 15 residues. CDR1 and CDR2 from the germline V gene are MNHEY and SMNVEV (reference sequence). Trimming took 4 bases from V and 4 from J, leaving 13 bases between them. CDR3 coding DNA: TGTGCCAGCAGTTCGTGGGGGGGGCCCACCGGGGAGCTGTTTTTT. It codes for CASSSWGGPTGELFF.

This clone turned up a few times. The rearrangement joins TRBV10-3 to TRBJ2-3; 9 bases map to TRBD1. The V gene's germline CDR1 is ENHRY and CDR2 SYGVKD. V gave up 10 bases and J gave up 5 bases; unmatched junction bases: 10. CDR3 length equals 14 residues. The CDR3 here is CATRGDRDGDTQYF. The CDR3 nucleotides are TGTGCCACCAGGGGGGACAGGGACGGAGATACGCAGTATTTT.

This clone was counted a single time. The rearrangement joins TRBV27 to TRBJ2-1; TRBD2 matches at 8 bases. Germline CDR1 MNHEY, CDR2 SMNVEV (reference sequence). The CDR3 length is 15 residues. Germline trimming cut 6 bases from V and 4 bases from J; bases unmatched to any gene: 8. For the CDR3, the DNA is TGTGCCAGCAGCGTACGAGCGGGAGCTTACAATGAGCAGTTCTTC. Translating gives CASSVRAGAYNEQFF.

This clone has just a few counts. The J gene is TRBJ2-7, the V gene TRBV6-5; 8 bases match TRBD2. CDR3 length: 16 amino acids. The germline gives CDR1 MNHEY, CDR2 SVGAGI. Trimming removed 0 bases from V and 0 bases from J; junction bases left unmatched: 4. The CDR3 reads CASSYSTLAASYEQYF. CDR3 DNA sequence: TGTGCCAGCAGTTACTCGACACTAGCGGCCTCCTACGAGCAGTACTTC.

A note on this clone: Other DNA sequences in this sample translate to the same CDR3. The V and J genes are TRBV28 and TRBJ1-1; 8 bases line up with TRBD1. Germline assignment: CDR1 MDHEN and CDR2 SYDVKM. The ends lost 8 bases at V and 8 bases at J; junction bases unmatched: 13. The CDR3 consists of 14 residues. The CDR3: CASGSGQGGTEAFF. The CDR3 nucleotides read TGTGCCAGCGGTTCCGGACAGGGAGGAACCGAAGCTTTCTTT.

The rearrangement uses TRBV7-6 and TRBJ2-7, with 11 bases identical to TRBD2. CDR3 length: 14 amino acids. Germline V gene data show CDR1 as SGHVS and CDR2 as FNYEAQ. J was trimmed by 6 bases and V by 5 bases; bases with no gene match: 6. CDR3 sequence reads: CASSPTSGSIEQYF. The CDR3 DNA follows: TGTGCCAGCAGCCCCACTAGCGGGAGTATCGAGCAGTACTTC.

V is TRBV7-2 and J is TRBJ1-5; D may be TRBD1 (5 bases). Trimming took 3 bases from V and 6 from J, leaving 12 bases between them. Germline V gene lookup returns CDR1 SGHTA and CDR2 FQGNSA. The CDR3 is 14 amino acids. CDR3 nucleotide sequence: TGTGCCAGCAGCTTTACCGAAACAGGTCAGCCCCAGCATTTT. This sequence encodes CASSFTETGQPQHF.

The CDR3 spells CASSPTREGKLFF. The CDR3 DNA reads TGTGCCAGCAGCCCCACCCGAGAGGGAAAACTGTTTTTT. The chain employs TRBV5-4 and TRBJ1-4; D unclear. The CDR3 consists of 13 residues. CDR1 is SGHNT and CDR2 is YYREEE in the germline V gene (reference sequence). V was shortened by 4 bases and J by 10 bases, with 14 bases between the two germline ends.

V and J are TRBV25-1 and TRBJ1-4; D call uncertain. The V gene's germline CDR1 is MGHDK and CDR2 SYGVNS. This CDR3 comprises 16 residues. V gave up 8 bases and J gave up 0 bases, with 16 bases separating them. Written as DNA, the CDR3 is TGTGCCAGCCGAGGAAGGTCACGGGCAACTAATGAAAAACTGTTTTTT. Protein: CASRGRSRATNEKLFF.

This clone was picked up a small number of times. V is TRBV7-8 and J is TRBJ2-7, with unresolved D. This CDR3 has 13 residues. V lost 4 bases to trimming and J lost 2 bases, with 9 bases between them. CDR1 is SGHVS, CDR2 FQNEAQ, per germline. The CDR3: CASSSRRTYEQYF. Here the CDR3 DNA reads TGTGCCAGCAGCTCCCGGAGAACCTACGAGCAGTACTTC.

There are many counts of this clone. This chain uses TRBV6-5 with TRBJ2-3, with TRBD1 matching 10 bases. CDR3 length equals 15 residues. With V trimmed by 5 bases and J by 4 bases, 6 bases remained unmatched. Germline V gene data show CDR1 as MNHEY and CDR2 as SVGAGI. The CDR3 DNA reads TGTGCCAGCAGTCCGGGACAGGGGAGGGCAGATACGCAGTATTTT. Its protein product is CASSPGQGRADTQYF.

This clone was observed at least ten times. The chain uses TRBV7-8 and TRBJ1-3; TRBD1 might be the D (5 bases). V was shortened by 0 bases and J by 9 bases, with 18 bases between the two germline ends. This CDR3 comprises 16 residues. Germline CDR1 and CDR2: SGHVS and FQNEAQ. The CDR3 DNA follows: TGTGCCAGCAGCTTAGCGCTTGGGGGGGGTGGAGGCACCATATATTTT. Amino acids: CASSLALGGGGGTIYF. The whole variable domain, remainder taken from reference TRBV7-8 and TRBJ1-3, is GAGVSQSPRYKVAKRGQDVALRCDPISGHVSLFWYQQALGQGPEFLTYFQNEAQLDKSGLPSDRFFAERPEGSVSTLKIQRTQQEDSAVYLCASSLALGGGGGTIYFGEGSWLTVV.

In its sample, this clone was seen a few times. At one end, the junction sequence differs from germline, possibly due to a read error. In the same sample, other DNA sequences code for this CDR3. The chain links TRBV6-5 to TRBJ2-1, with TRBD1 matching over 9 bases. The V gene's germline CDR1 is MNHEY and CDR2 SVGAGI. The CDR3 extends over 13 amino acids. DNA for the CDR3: TGTGCCAGCAGTCCAGGACAGGGGTTGCGTATGGTCTTC. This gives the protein CASSPGQGLRMVF.

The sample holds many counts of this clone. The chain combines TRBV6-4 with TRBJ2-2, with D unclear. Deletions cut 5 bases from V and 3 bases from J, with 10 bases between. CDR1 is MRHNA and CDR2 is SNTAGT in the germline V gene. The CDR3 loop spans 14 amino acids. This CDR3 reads CASSPGEDTGELFF. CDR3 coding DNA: TGTGCCAGCAGTCCCGGTGAGGACACCGGGGAGCTGTTTTTT.

The CDR3 sequence: CASGLHRGNTGELFF. DNA for the CDR3: TGTGCCAGCGGGTTGCACAGGGGGAACACCGGGGAGCTGTTTTTT. V usage is TRBV2 and J usage is TRBJ2-2, with 7 bases aligning to TRBD1. CDR3 length equals 15 residues. J gave up 1 base and V 8 bases, and 7 bases lay outside the gene matches. The germline gives CDR1 SNHLY, CDR2 FYNNEI. Full variable domain (remainder filled in from reference TRBV2 and TRBJ2-2): EPEVTQTPSHQVTQMGQEVILRCVPISNHLYFYWYRQILGQKVEFLVSFYNNEISEKSEIFDDQFSVERPDGSNFTLKIRSTKLEDSAMYFCASGLHRGNTGELFFGEGSRLTVL.

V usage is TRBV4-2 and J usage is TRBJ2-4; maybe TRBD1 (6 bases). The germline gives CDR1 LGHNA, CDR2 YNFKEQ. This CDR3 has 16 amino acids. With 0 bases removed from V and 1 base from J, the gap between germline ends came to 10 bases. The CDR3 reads CASSQEQGGAKNIQYF. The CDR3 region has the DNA TGTGCCAGCAGCCAAGAACAGGGCGGCGCCAAAAACATTCAGTACTTC.

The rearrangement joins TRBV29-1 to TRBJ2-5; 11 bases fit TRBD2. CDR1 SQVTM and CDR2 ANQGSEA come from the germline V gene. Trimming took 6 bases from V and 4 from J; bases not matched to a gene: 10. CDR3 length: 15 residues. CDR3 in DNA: TGCAGCGTCACCCCCCTAGCGGGAGGTCTAGAGACCCAGTACTTC. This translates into CSVTPLAGGLETQYF.

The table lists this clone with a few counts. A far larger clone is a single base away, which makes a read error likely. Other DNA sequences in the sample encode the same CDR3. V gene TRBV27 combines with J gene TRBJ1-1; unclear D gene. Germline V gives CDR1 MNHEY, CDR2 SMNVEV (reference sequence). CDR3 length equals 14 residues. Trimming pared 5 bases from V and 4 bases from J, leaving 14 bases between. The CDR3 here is CASSPSFGVTEAFF. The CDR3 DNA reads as TGTGCCAGCAGTCCTTCATTCGGGGTCACTGAAGCTTTCTTT.

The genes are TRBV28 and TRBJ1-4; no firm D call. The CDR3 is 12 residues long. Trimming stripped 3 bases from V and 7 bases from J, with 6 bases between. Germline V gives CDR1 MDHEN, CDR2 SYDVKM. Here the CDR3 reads CASSLRLEKLFF. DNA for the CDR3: TGTGCCAGCAGTTTGAGGCTTGAAAAACTGTTTTTT.

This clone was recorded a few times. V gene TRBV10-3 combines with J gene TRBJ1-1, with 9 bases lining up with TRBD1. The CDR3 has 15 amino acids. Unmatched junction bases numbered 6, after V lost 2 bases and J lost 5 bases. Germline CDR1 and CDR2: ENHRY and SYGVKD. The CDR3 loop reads CAISEGDRVDTEAFF. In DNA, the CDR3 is TGTGCCATCAGTGAGGGGGACAGGGTAGATACTGAAGCTTTCTTT.

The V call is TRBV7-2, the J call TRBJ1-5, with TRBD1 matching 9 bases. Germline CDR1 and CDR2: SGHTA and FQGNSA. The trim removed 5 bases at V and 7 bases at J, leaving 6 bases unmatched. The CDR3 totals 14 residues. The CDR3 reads CASSRQGVGQPQHF. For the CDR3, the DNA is TGTGCCAGCAGCCGACAGGGGGTGGGGCAGCCCCAGCATTTT.

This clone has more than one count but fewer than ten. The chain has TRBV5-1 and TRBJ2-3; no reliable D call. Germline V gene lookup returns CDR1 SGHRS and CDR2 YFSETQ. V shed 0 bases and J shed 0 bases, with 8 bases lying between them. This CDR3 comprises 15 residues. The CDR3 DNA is TGCGCCAGCAGCTTGGGCCGTCTAAGCACAGATACGCAGTATTTT. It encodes CASSLGRLSTDTQYF.

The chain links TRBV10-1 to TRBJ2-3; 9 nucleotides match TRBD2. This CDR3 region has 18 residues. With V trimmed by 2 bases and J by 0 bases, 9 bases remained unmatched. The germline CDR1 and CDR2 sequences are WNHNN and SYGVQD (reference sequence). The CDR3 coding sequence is TGCGCCAGCAGTGAGCGGCTAGCGGGGATCTCTAGCACAGATACGCAGTATTTT. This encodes CASSERLAGISSTDTQYF.

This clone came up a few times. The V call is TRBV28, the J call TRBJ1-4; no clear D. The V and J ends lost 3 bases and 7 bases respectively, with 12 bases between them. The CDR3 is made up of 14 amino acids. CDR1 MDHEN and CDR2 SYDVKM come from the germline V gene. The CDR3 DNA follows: TGTGCCAGCAGTTTGGTCTTTGGGCGTGAAAAACTGTTTTTT. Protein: CASSLVFGREKLFF.

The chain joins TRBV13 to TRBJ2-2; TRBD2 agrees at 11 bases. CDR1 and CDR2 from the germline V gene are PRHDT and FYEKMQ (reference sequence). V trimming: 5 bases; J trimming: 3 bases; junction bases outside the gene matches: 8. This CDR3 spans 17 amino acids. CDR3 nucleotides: TGTGCCAGCAGCGGACGTACTAGCGGGAGTGACACCGGGGAGCTGTTTTTT. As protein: CASSGRTSGSDTGELFF. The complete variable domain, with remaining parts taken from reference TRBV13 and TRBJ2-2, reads AAGVIQSPRHLIKEKRETATLKCYPIPRHDTVYWYQQGPGQDPQFLISFYEKMQSDKGSIPDRFSAQQFSDYHSELNMSSLELGDSALYFCASSGRTSGSDTGELFFGEGSRLTVL.

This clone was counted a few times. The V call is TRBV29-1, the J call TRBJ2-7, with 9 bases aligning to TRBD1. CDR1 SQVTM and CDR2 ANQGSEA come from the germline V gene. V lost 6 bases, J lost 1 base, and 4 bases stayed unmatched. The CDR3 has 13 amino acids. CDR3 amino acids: CSVAGTGSYEQYF. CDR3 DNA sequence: TGCAGCGTAGCCGGGACAGGGTCCTACGAGCAGTACTTC.